One and the same sample provided the 21 T cell receptor beta chains below, sequenced in a study of vaccination effects on CD4 cells after COVID-19. Generated by immunoSEQ multiplex PCR, the TCRdb table keeps only in-frame clones and is missing some. Of some 50,000 clones listed, roughly 72% are singletons. The authors isolated CD4+ T cells after around nine days of culture. Their specific antigens are unknown. The material was CD4+ T cells from PBMCs cultured without peptide, obtained before COVID-19 vaccination. The receptors derive from a human donor who had a prior SARS-CoV-2 infection.

This chain joins TRBV5-4 and TRBJ1-2; no reliable D call. The CDR3 totals 13 residues. The germline CDR1 and CDR2 sequences are SGHNT and YYREEE (reference sequence). V was trimmed by 4 bases and J by 1 base, leaving 8 bases between them. CDR3 protein: CASSLGINYGYTF. The CDR3 DNA is TGTGCCAGCAGCCTCGGGATTAACTATGGCTACACCTTC.

The rearrangement joins TRBV30 to TRBJ2-7, with TRBD1 identical over 7 bases. J was trimmed by 3 bases and V by 2 bases; bases with no gene match: 13. The CDR3 runs 16 residues. Germline-derived CDR1 and CDR2 are GTSNPN and SVGIG (reference sequence). This chain's CDR3 is CAWSHTSRGSLYEQYF. Written as DNA, the CDR3 is TGTGCCTGGAGTCATACTTCCAGGGGGTCCCTCTACGAGCAGTACTTC. Complete variable domain (other parts from reference TRBV30 and TRBJ2-7): SQTIHQWPATLVQPVGSPLSLECTVEGTSNPNLYWYRQAAGRGLQLLFYSVGIGQISSEVPQNLSASRPQDRQFILSSKKLLLSDSGFYLCAWSHTSRGSLYEQYFGPGTRLTVT.

The V and J genes are TRBV4-3 and TRBJ2-5, with 11 bases lining up with TRBD2. The CDR3 runs 16 residues. CDR1 and CDR2 from the germline V gene are LGHNA and YSLEER. Trimming cost V 4 bases and J 9 bases; bases outside gene matches: 13. The CDR3 loop is CASSRGTSGEFRPQYF. DNA of the CDR3: TGCGCCAGCAGCCGAGGGACTAGCGGTGAATTCAGGCCCCAGTACTTC.

The chain has TRBV5-1 and TRBJ1-1, with 9 positions matching TRBD1. This CDR3 region has 16 residues. The junction had 9 bases not matched to a gene; V was cut back by 3 bases and J by 3 bases. Germline CDR1 and CDR2: SGHRS and YFSETQ. The CDR3 spells CASSYTLRTGDTEAFF. The CDR3 DNA reads as TGCGCCAGCAGCTACACCCTCCGGACAGGGGACACTGAAGCTTTCTTT.

V usage is TRBV6-6 and J usage is TRBJ1-2; the D gene is possibly TRBD1 (5 bases). Germline V lookup: CDR1 MNHNY, CDR2 SVGAGI (reference sequence). The CDR3 has 15 amino acids. V lost 2 bases to trimming and J lost 4 bases, with 14 bases between them. The CDR3, as DNA: TGTGCCAGCAGTTACCCAATCGACAGATTCTATGGCTACACCTTC. Translating it yields CASSYPIDRFYGYTF.

The J gene is TRBJ1-2, the V gene TRBV5-4; 9 bases agree with TRBD1. In germline, CDR1 is SGHNT, CDR2 YYREEE (reference sequence). Unmatched junction bases numbered 8, after V lost 0 bases and J lost 2 bases. The CDR3 sequence is 17 residues long. The DNA for the CDR3 is TGTGCCAGCAGCTTGGCTTTGGACAGGGGAGTCAACTATGGCTACACCTTC. Protein: CASSLALDRGVNYGYTF.

This clone was detected a few times. This chain uses TRBV14 with TRBJ2-1; TRBD2 matches at 15 bases. Germline assignment: CDR1 SGHDN and CDR2 FVKESK. CDR3 length equals 18 residues. Germline trimming cut 4 bases from V and 7 bases from J; bases unmatched to any gene: 11. The CDR3 region has the DNA TGTGCCAGCAGCCCACGGACTAGCGGGAGGGTGTTTAAGAATGAGCAGTTCTTC. The encoded protein is CASSPRTSGRVFKNEQFF.

This sequence joins TRBV6-4 and TRBJ1-2; D is undetermined. CDR3 size: 14 residues. V shed 0 bases and J shed 4 bases, with 9 bases lying between them. Germline lookup yields CDR1 MRHNA and CDR2 SNTAGT. CDR3 in amino acids: CASSDSLGGYGYTF. In DNA, the CDR3 is TGTGCCAGCAGTGACTCATTGGGAGGCTATGGCTACACCTTC.

The chain couples TRBV6-5 to TRBJ2-3, with TRBD2 matching over 11 bases. Germline V lookup: CDR1 MNHEY, CDR2 SVGAGI. The CDR3 contains 15 residues. V shed 4 bases, J shed 3 bases, and the junction held 3 bases outside the gene matches. DNA for the CDR3: TGTGCCAGCAGTTGGGGACTAGCGGCAACAGATACGCAGTATTTT. Translated, it gives CASSWGLAATDTQYF.

V and J are TRBV19 and TRBJ2-7; TRBD2 agrees at 7 bases. With 6 bases clipped from V and 3 bases from J, the junction kept 20 bases outside the gene matches. There are 18 residues in the CDR3. Germline values: CDR1 LNHDA, CDR2 SQIVND (reference sequence). CDR3 bases: TGTGCCAGTAGCCCGATAGCGGGTGGGGCTTTAGTTTTCTACGAGCAGTACTTC. It specifies CASSPIAGGALVFYEQYF.

This clone was seen only a few times. V gene TRBV2 combines with J gene TRBJ1-1; 7 bases map to TRBD1. Per germline, CDR1 SNHLY and CDR2 FYNNEI. V shed 7 bases and J 4 bases; nucleotides not matched to a gene: 9. The CDR3 has 14 residues. Here the CDR3 reads CASTVQGRVTEAFF. In DNA form, the CDR3 reads TGTGCCAGCACCGTACAGGGGAGGGTCACTGAAGCTTTCTTT.

The chain combines TRBV2 with TRBJ1-2, with unresolved D. Trimming left V 6 bases short and J 2 bases short, with 7 bases between. This CDR3 is 12 amino acids long. The germline CDR1 and CDR2 sequences are SNHLY and FYNNEI. In nucleotides, the CDR3 is TGTGCCAGCAGACGCCGAAACTATGGCTACACCTTC. It is translated as CASRRRNYGYTF.

The genes are TRBV10-3 and TRBJ2-7; TRBD2 might be the D (5 bases). This CDR3 comprises 13 residues. Germline V gene data show CDR1 as ENHRY and CDR2 as SYGVKD. V gave up 6 bases and J gave up 3 bases, with 12 bases separating them. The CDR3 region is CAISPGVHYEQYF. CDR3 bases: TGTGCCATCAGCCCCGGGGTACACTACGAGCAGTACTTC.

The V and J genes are TRBV6-1 and TRBJ2-1; tentative D call: TRBD2 (6 bases). The CDR3 consists of 12 residues. Trimming removed 5 bases from V and 14 bases from J, with 16 bases in between. Germline values: CDR1 MNHNS, CDR2 SASEGT. CDR3 loop: CASSSPRAGKFF. The DNA for the CDR3 is TGTGCCAGCAGTTCCCCCCGTGCGGGGAAGTTCTTC.

The rearrangement joins TRBV6-5 to TRBJ2-7; 8 nucleotides agree with TRBD1. The CDR3 is 13 amino acids. The J segment lost 7 bases and the V segment lost 2 bases, leaving 4 bases of the junction unmatched. CDR1 is MNHEY, CDR2 SVGAGI, per germline. CDR3 protein: CASSYIRGQEQYF. DNA of the CDR3: TGTGCCAGCAGTTACATCAGGGGGCAAGAGCAGTACTTC.

V is TRBV3-1 (or the pseudogene TRBV3-2) and J is TRBJ2-7; D is perhaps TRBD1 (6 bases). This CDR3 has 14 residues. Germline lookup yields CDR1 LGHDT and CDR2 YNNKEL (reference sequence). The ends were cut back, 2 bases at V and 2 bases at J, with 10 bases in the middle. CDR3 DNA sequence: TGTGCCAGCAGCCAACTCGGACAGACCTACGAGCAGTACTTC. Amino acids: CASSQLGQTYEQYF.

The gene calls are TRBV10-2 and TRBJ1-1, with a tentative D call TRBD1 (6 bases). The CDR3 totals 11 residues. Germline CDR1 is WSHSY and CDR2 is SAAADI. V lost 7 bases and J lost 8, with 11 bases in between. The CDR3: CASTDDREAFF. In DNA, the CDR3 is TGCGCCAGCACCGATGACAGGGAAGCTTTCTTT.

This sequence joins TRBV5-5 and TRBJ2-5; no clear D. CDR1 and CDR2 from the germline V gene are SGHKS and YYEKEE (reference sequence). V was clipped by 1 base and J by 2 bases, with 9 bases between them. CDR3 length: 14 residues. The CDR3 here is CASSLWIIQETQYF. The DNA for the CDR3 is TGTGCCAGCAGCTTGTGGATAATTCAAGAGACCCAGTACTTC.

In DNA, the CDR3 is TGTGCCAGCTCACCACGGGGGCAAGAGACCCAGTACTTC. As protein: CASSPRGQETQYF. The J gene is TRBJ2-5, the V gene TRBV18, with D possibly called TRBD1 or TRBD2 (5 bases each). The CDR3 is 13 amino acids. The germline gives CDR1 KGHSH, CDR2 LQKENI. The ends were cut back, 1 base at V and 2 bases at J, with 5 bases in the middle.

The CDR3 DNA is TGTGCCAGCAGCCAGATACAGGGAAGCGAGCAGTACTTC. Protein sequence: CASSQIQGSEQYF. The chain couples TRBV12-3 or TRBV12-4 to TRBJ2-7; possible D gene TRBD1, 6 bases. V was clipped by 6 bases and J by 6 bases, with 15 bases between them. CDR3 length equals 13 residues.

The chain recombines TRBV12-3 or TRBV12-4 with TRBJ1-4; D unclear. V lost 4 bases, J lost 4 bases, and 7 bases lay in between. This CDR3 contains 13 residues. The CDR3 protein is CASSSLDNEKLFF. In nucleotides, the CDR3 is TGTGCCAGCAGTTCGCTCGATAATGAAAAACTGTTTTTT.